These 3 T cell receptor beta chains were sequenced from one sample in a study of cytomegalovirus exposure and HLA in healthy donors. It was with 60 Vbeta and 13 Jbeta primers that the PCR ran. The assay was immunoSEQ multiplex PCR, and TCRdb's table has in-frame clones only and misses some. The repertoire holds more than 140,000 clones, with over 60% as singletons. Sequenced: PBMCs. These receptors originate from a woman in her twenties or thirties in good health and CMV-seropositive.

The chain recombines TRBV7-9 with TRBJ1-1; perhaps TRBD1 as D (5 bases). Germline CDR1 and CDR2: SEHNR and FQNEAQ (reference sequence). This CDR3 comprises 12 residues. V lost 5 bases and J lost 10, with 14 bases in between. CDR3 DNA: TGTGCCAGCAGCCTTGATAGGGGCCGAGCTTTCTTT. This sequence encodes CASSLDRGRAFF.

The chain is built from TRBV5-1 and TRBJ2-3; D is possibly TRBD1 (5 bases). Trimming took 3 bases from V and 4 from J, leaving 12 bases between them. From germline, CDR1 is SGHRS and CDR2 YFSETQ. The CDR3 totals 14 residues. The CDR3 DNA is TGCGCCAGCAGCTCTAGACAGAACCCAGATACGCAGTATTTT. Residues: CASSSRQNPDTQYF.

The chain couples TRBV5-6 to TRBJ1-4; possibly TRBD1 for D (5 bases). The CDR3 is made up of 15 amino acids. The ends were cut back, 1 base at V and 3 bases at J, with 10 bases in the middle. CDR1 is SGHDT, CDR2 YYEEEE, per germline. CDR3 residues: CASSLSGGSNEKLFF. DNA for the CDR3: TGTGCCAGCAGCTTGAGTGGGGGGTCTAATGAAAAACTGTTTTTT. Filled out from reference TRBV5-6 and TRBJ1-4, the complete variable domain reads DAGVTQSPTHLIKTRGQQVTLRCSPKSGHDTVSWYQQALGQGPQFIFQYYEEEERQRGNFPDRFSGHQFPNYSSELNVNALLLGDSALYLCASSLSGGSNEKLFFGSGTQLSVL.